A single sample gave rise to the 14 T cell receptor beta chains below, sequenced in a study of blood T cell repertoires in COVID-19. The assay was immunoSEQ multiplex PCR, and TCRdb's table has in-frame clones only and misses some. The sample holds 300,000 to 400,000 clones, 85% seen once. What was sequenced was PBMCs or T cells enriched from blood (not recorded which). The source is a woman under 40 who had been exposed to COVID-19.

The chain has TRBV7-8 and TRBJ2-7; 9 positions match TRBD1. V lost 7 bases and J lost 6; bases outside the gene matches: 13. There are 15 residues in the CDR3. Germline V lookup: CDR1 SGHVS, CDR2 FQNEAQ. In nucleotides, the CDR3 is TGTGCCAGCACCCAAACCGGGACAGGGATCTCCGAGCAGTACTTC. Protein product: CASTQTGTGISEQYF.

The chain uses TRBV3-1 (or the pseudogene TRBV3-2) and TRBJ1-4; TRBD1 is a possible D gene (5 bases). The germline V gene encodes CDR1 LGHDT and CDR2 YNNKEL (reference sequence). The V end lost 2 bases, the J end lost 13 bases, and 11 bases lay between the germline ends. This CDR3 contains 12 residues. The CDR3 sequence: CASSQQGRGLFF. As DNA, the CDR3 is TGTGCCAGCAGCCAACAGGGCCGAGGACTGTTTTTT.

This clone turned up a few times. The rearrangement links TRBV6-5 to TRBJ1-1; 9 bases match TRBD1. The CDR3 covers 15 residues. Germline CDR1 and CDR2: MNHEY and SVGAGI. V gave up 0 bases and J gave up 5 bases; unmatched junction bases: 4. In DNA form, the CDR3 reads TGTGCCAGCAGTTACTCCTCCGGGACAGGGACTGAAGCTTTCTTT. Amino acid sequence: CASSYSSGTGTEAFF.

V is TRBV11-2 and J is TRBJ2-1; TRBD2 aligns across 8 bases. In germline, CDR1 is SGHAT, CDR2 FQNNGV. The CDR3 runs to 16 residues. With V trimmed by 1 base and J by 8 bases, 10 bases remained unmatched. In DNA, the CDR3 is TGTGCCAGCAGCTTAGGCCCGATAAGCGGGAGCCATGAGCAGTTCTTC. Amino acids: CASSLGPISGSHEQFF.

This chain uses TRBV19 with TRBJ2-1; TRBD2 agrees at 13 bases. CDR3 length: 18 residues. J lost 5 bases, V lost 6 bases, and 13 bases had no gene match. Germline V gene lookup returns CDR1 LNHDA and CDR2 SQIVND (reference sequence). CDR3 bases: TGTGCCAGTAGCGATGAAAGGACTAGCGGGAGACTTAACAATGAGCAGTTCTTC. Translating gives CASSDERTSGRLNNEQFF.

The chain is built from TRBV12-3 or TRBV12-4 and TRBJ2-5; TRBD1 might be the D (5 bases). Trimming shortened V by 6 bases and J by 4 bases, and 9 bases separated the two germline ends. The CDR3 is 12 residues long. CDR3 in amino acids: CASSRVRETQYF. In DNA form, the CDR3 reads TGTGCCAGCAGCAGGGTTCGAGAGACCCAGTACTTC.

V usage is TRBV28 and J usage is TRBJ1-5; 8 bases map to TRBD1. This CDR3 has 16 residues. Losses at the gene ends were 6 bases for V and 2 bases for J; bases not matched to a gene: 9. Per germline, CDR1 MDHEN and CDR2 SYDVKM. The CDR3 region has the DNA TGTGCCAGCAGGCAGAGGACAGGGCAGGGCAATCAGCCCCAGCATTTT. Amino acids: CASRQRTGQGNQPQHF.

The chain is built from TRBV3-1 (or the pseudogene TRBV3-2) and TRBJ1-4, with a tentative D call TRBD1 (5 bases). In germline, CDR1 is LGHDT, CDR2 YNNKEL (reference sequence). V lost 4 bases to trimming and J lost 10 bases, with 19 bases between them. The CDR3 is 15 residues long. The CDR3 nucleotides read TGTGCCAGCAGCCTTAATCAGGGTCCCTCTGGAAAACTGTTTTTT. Its protein product is CASSLNQGPSGKLFF.

The gene calls are TRBV6-6 and TRBJ1-5, with TRBD1 as a possible D gene (5 bases). Germline CDR1 MNHNY, CDR2 SVGAGI (reference sequence). The CDR3 covers 15 residues. Trimming stripped 2 bases from V and 6 bases from J, with 14 bases between. DNA for the CDR3: TGTGCCAGCAGTTACCAGCAGGGTCGCAGTCAGCCCCAGCATTTT. Its protein product is CASSYQQGRSQPQHF.

The V gene is TRBV2, the J gene TRBJ1-4, with 9 bases fitting TRBD1. The germline gives CDR1 SNHLY, CDR2 FYNNEI. The CDR3 contains 14 residues. The V and J ends lost 4 bases and 7 bases, in that order; junction bases with no gene match: 4. The CDR3 nucleotides read TGTGCCAGCAGTGGACGGACAGGGGTTGAAAAACTGTTTTTT. It translates to CASSGRTGVEKLFF. The full variable domain, in which reference TRBV2 and TRBJ1-4 provide the parts outside the CDR3, is EPEVTQTPSHQVTQMGQEVILRCVPISNHLYFYWYRQILGQKVEFLVSFYNNEISEKSEIFDDQFSVERPDGSNFTLKIRSTKLEDSAMYFCASSGRTGVEKLFFGSGTQLSVL.

The chain uses TRBV19 and TRBJ2-7, with 7 bases fitting TRBD1. The CDR3 extends over 14 amino acids. Germline lookup yields CDR1 LNHDA and CDR2 SQIVND (reference sequence). The V gene end was trimmed by 3 bases and the J gene end by 3 bases; junction bases not matched to a gene: 5. The CDR3 DNA sequence: TGTGCCAGTAGTATGGATCGACAGGGCTACGAGCAGTACTTC. Translated: CASSMDRQGYEQYF. Variable domain in full (rest from reference TRBV19 and TRBJ2-7): DGGITQSPKYLFRKEGQNVTLSCEQNLNHDAMYWYRQDPGQGLRLIYYSQIVNDFQKGDIAEGYSVSREKKESFPLTVTSAQKNPTAFYLCASSMDRQGYEQYFGPGTRLTVT.

Concerning this clone: The sample holds other DNA sequences that translate to the same CDR3. The chain has TRBV18 and TRBJ1-5; TRBD1 agrees at 12 bases. The CDR3 runs 15 residues. J was trimmed by 7 bases and V by 3 bases; bases with no gene match: 4. Germline CDR1 KGHSH, CDR2 LQKENI. CDR3 residues: CASSPGTGGDQPQHF. The CDR3 nucleotides are TGTGCCAGCTCACCCGGGACAGGGGGCGACCAGCCCCAGCATTTT.

This clone was observed once. The rearrangement joins TRBV11-2 to TRBJ2-7, with 10 nucleotides matching TRBD2. This CDR3 spans 14 amino acids. V lost 1 base, J lost 11 bases, and 8 bases stayed unmatched. Germline V CDR1 and CDR2: SGHAT, FQNNGV. Here the CDR3 DNA reads TGTGCCAGCAGCTTAGCACCGAGCGGGGGGGATAAGTACTTC. This encodes CASSLAPSGGDKYF.

CDR3 sequence: CASSLDQGRTYEQYF. DNA of the CDR3: TGTGCCAGCAGCTTAGATCAGGGGCGCACCTACGAGCAGTACTTC. The chain uses TRBV7-2 and TRBJ2-7; D might be TRBD1 (6 bases). The V gene's germline CDR1 is SGHTA and CDR2 FQGNSA. CDR3 length: 15 amino acids. Trimming cost V 1 base and J 2 bases, with 12 bases left between them.